These T cell receptor beta chains were read from a single sample in a study of blood T cell repertoires in COVID-19. Repertoires were generated with immunoSEQ multiplex PCR, while TCRdb's copy carries only in-frame clones and drops some. The sample lists around 230,000 clones, about four fifths occurring once. The specimen was peripheral blood. The receptors here all came from a woman aged 40 to 50 with active or convalescent COVID-19. CDR3s include the opening cysteine and the closing phenylalanine or tryptophan. The order of the fields is V gene, D gene, J gene, clone size, CDR3 protein, CDR3 DNA. D genes are given only for firm matches. Clone size is given for some rows only: seen once, a few or many times, or a class if the clone is expanded.

v_call: TRBV19; d_call: .; j_call: TRBJ1-6; clone_size: once; cdr3_aa: CASRPPQGYNSPLHF; cdr3_nt: TGTGCCAGTAGGCCCCCACAGGGTTATAATTCACCCCTCCACTTT
v_call: TRBV6-5; d_call: .; j_call: TRBJ1-6; clone_size: .; cdr3_aa: CASSYQVQLRSPLHF; cdr3_nt: TGTGCCAGCAGTTACCAGGTCCAGCTTCGGTCACCCCTCCACTTT
v_call: TRBV30; d_call: TRBD1; j_call: TRBJ2-1; clone_size: once; cdr3_aa: CAWSVPQGASYNEQFF; cdr3_nt: TGTGCCTGGAGTGTCCCACAGGGGGCTTCCTACAATGAGCAGTTCTTC
v_call: TRBV28; d_call: TRBD1; j_call: TRBJ1-6; clone_size: .; cdr3_aa: CASSPGLGQGVNSPLHF; cdr3_nt: TGTGCCAGCAGCCCTGGGTTGGGACAGGGAGTCAATTCACCCCTCCACTTT
v_call: TRBV5-4; d_call: TRBD2; j_call: TRBJ2-5; clone_size: .; cdr3_aa: CASSRAGEDGETQYF; cdr3_nt: TGTGCCAGCAGCAGGGCGGGAGAGGACGGGGAGACCCAGTACTTC
v_call: TRBV11-2; d_call: .; j_call: TRBJ1-6; clone_size: once; cdr3_aa: CASSPFTGSRSSPLHF; cdr3_nt: TGTGCCAGCAGCCCCTTCACAGGGTCGAGGAGTTCACCCCTCCACTTT
v_call: TRBV5-4; d_call: TRBD1; j_call: TRBJ2-7; clone_size: .; cdr3_aa: CASSLPGQSSYEQYF; cdr3_nt: TGTGCCAGCAGCTTGCCGGGACAGAGCTCCTACGAGCAGTACTTC
v_call: TRBV7-9; d_call: TRBD2; j_call: TRBJ2-5; clone_size: once; cdr3_aa: CASSRVLADQETQYF; cdr3_nt: TGTGCCAGCAGCCGCGTACTAGCGGACCAAGAGACCCAGTACTTC
v_call: TRBV18; d_call: TRBD2; j_call: TRBJ2-3; clone_size: .; cdr3_aa: CASSGLESDTQYF; cdr3_nt: TGTGCCAGCTCAGGACTAGAATCAGATACGCAGTATTTT
v_call: TRBV2; d_call: TRBD2; j_call: TRBJ2-7; clone_size: .; cdr3_aa: CASSARSGREEQYF; cdr3_nt: TGTGCCAGCAGTGCGCGAAGCGGGAGGGAAGAGCAGTACTTC
v_call: TRBV5-5; d_call: .; j_call: TRBJ1-5; clone_size: .; cdr3_aa: CASSLTGLNQPQHF; cdr3_nt: TGTGCCAGCAGCTTGACAGGATTGAATCAGCCCCAGCATTTT
v_call: TRBV5-1; d_call: .; j_call: TRBJ2-5; clone_size: once; cdr3_aa: CASSLAPGGSIQETQYF; cdr3_nt: TGCGCCAGCAGCTTGGCTCCAGGGGGGTCCATCCAAGAGACCCAGTACTTC
v_call: TRBV5-1; d_call: TRBD1; j_call: TRBJ1-2; clone_size: .; cdr3_aa: CASSLDGQGAYGYTF; cdr3_nt: TGCGCCAGCAGCTTGGATGGACAGGGGGCGTATGGCTACACCTTC
v_call: TRBV27; d_call: TRBD1; j_call: TRBJ2-7; clone_size: .; cdr3_aa: CASSYPGTGSDEQYF; cdr3_nt: TGTGCCAGCAGTTACCCCGGGACAGGGAGCGACGAGCAGTACTTC
v_call: TRBV5-1; d_call: .; j_call: TRBJ2-7; clone_size: .; cdr3_aa: CASSLTGFPYEQYF; cdr3_nt: TGCGCCAGCAGCTTGACAGGATTTCCCTACGAGCAGTACTTC
v_call: TRBV3-1/TRBV3-2; d_call: .; j_call: TRBJ1-6; clone_size: once; cdr3_aa: CASSQEPGLENSPLHF; cdr3_nt: TGTGCCAGCAGCCAAGAACCGGGACTAGAGAATTCACCCCTCCACTTT
v_call: TRBV5-8; d_call: .; j_call: TRBJ1-4; clone_size: .; cdr3_aa: CASSLAGSGFREKLFF; cdr3_nt: TGTGCCAGCAGCTTGGCCGGGTCAGGGTTTCGTGAAAAACTGTTTTTT
v_call: TRBV11-2; d_call: .; j_call: TRBJ1-2; clone_size: .; cdr3_aa: CASSGLQYLNYGYTF; cdr3_nt: TGTGCCAGCAGCGGCCTACAGTACCTTAACTATGGCTACACCTTC
v_call: TRBV5-4; d_call: .; j_call: TRBJ1-3; clone_size: .; cdr3_aa: CASSLDGSSSGNTIYF; cdr3_nt: TGTGCCAGCAGCTTGGACGGTAGTAGCTCTGGAAACACCATATATTTT
v_call: TRBV7-3; d_call: .; j_call: TRBJ1-1; clone_size: .; cdr3_aa: CASSPRNTEAFF; cdr3_nt: TGTGCCAGCAGTCCCAGGAACACTGAAGCTTTCTTT
v_call: TRBV6-1; d_call: TRBD1; j_call: TRBJ1-5; clone_size: .; cdr3_aa: CASSEAGQGYQPQHF; cdr3_nt: TGTGCCAGCAGTGAAGCGGGACAGGGCTATCAGCCCCAGCATTTT
v_call: TRBV5-1; d_call: TRBD1; j_call: TRBJ1-3; clone_size: .; cdr3_aa: CASSLGGQVSGNTIYF; cdr3_nt: TGCGCCAGCAGCTTGGGGGGACAGGTCTCTGGAAACACCATATATTTT
v_call: TRBV28; d_call: .; j_call: TRBJ1-3; clone_size: .; cdr3_aa: CASSLGGQSGNTIYF; cdr3_nt: TGTGCCAGCAGTTTAGGAGGACAGTCTGGAAACACCATATATTTT
v_call: TRBV30; d_call: .; j_call: TRBJ1-1; clone_size: .; cdr3_aa: CAWSPQGTEAFF; cdr3_nt: TGTGCCTGGAGCCCCCAGGGAACTGAAGCTTTCTTT
v_call: TRBV4-3; d_call: .; j_call: TRBJ1-1; clone_size: .; cdr3_aa: CASSQVRAGNTEAFF; cdr3_nt: TGCGCCAGCAGCCAAGTGCGGGCGGGGAACACTGAAGCTTTCTTT
v_call: TRBV30; d_call: .; j_call: TRBJ2-5; clone_size: .; cdr3_aa: CAWGTSGETQYF; cdr3_nt: TGTGCCTGGGGGACCTCGGGGGAGACCCAGTACTTC
v_call: TRBV12-3/TRBV12-4; d_call: .; j_call: TRBJ2-5; clone_size: many; cdr3_aa: CASSSIGTSFQYF; cdr3_nt: TGTGCCAGCAGTTCCATTGGGACTTCCTTTCAGTACTTC
v_call: TRBV6-5; d_call: .; j_call: TRBJ1-2; clone_size: .; cdr3_aa: CASSFREPYYGYTF; cdr3_nt: TGTGCCAGCAGTTTTCGTGAGCCGTACTATGGCTACACCTTC
v_call: TRBV7-2; d_call: .; j_call: TRBJ2-1; clone_size: .; cdr3_aa: CASNKLTASSYNEQFF; cdr3_nt: TGTGCCAGCAACAAACTGACAGCCAGCTCCTACAATGAGCAGTTCTTC
v_call: TRBV7-2; d_call: .; j_call: TRBJ2-7; clone_size: .; cdr3_aa: CASSLAYESYEQYF; cdr3_nt: TGTGCCAGCAGCTTAGCGTACGAGTCCTACGAGCAGTACTTC
v_call: TRBV24-1; d_call: TRBD1; j_call: TRBJ2-3; clone_size: .; cdr3_aa: CATSAGGGPSFTDTQYF; cdr3_nt: TGTGCCACCAGTGCAGGGGGCGGACCTAGCTTCACAGATACGCAGTATTTT
v_call: TRBV10-1; d_call: TRBD1; j_call: TRBJ1-1; clone_size: .; cdr3_aa: CASSYRGNTEAFF; cdr3_nt: TGCGCCAGCAGCTACAGGGGGAACACTGAAGCTTTCTTT
v_call: TRBV27; d_call: .; j_call: TRBJ1-2; clone_size: .; cdr3_aa: CASRVSSGGRNYTF; cdr3_nt: TGTGCCAGCAGAGTTAGTAGTGGGGGCCGTAACTACACCTTC
v_call: TRBV9; d_call: .; j_call: TRBJ2-1; clone_size: .; cdr3_aa: CASSVATADPRNEQFF; cdr3_nt: TGTGCCAGCAGCGTAGCTACTGCCGACCCGCGGAATGAGCAGTTCTTC
v_call: TRBV7-3; d_call: .; j_call: TRBJ1-2; clone_size: .; cdr3_aa: CASSPIGDSGYTF; cdr3_nt: TGTGCCAGCAGCCCTATCGGTGACTCTGGCTACACCTTC
v_call: TRBV30; d_call: TRBD1; j_call: TRBJ1-4; clone_size: .; cdr3_aa: CAWGGGTGAEKLFF; cdr3_nt: TGTGCCTGGGGGGGCGGGACAGGGGCTGAAAAACTGTTTTTT
v_call: TRBV28; d_call: TRBD1; j_call: TRBJ1-1; clone_size: .; cdr3_aa: CASSLDRVSAFF; cdr3_nt: TGTGCCAGCAGCCTGGACAGGGTTTCAGCTTTCTTT
v_call: TRBV15; d_call: .; j_call: TRBJ2-5; clone_size: .; cdr3_aa: CATGQSLKETQYF; cdr3_nt: TGTGCCACAGGACAGAGCCTAAAAGAGACCCAGTACTTC
v_call: TRBV2; d_call: TRBD1; j_call: TRBJ1-1; clone_size: many; cdr3_aa: CASIWDRQGNTEAFF; cdr3_nt: TGTGCCAGCATCTGGGACAGGCAAGGGAACACTGAAGCTTTCTTT
v_call: TRBV7-6; d_call: .; j_call: TRBJ1-4; clone_size: .; cdr3_aa: CASSLVRDFSSKLFF; cdr3_nt: TGTGCCAGCAGCCTAGTCCGGGACTTCTCTTCGAAACTGTTTTTT
v_call: TRBV6-1; d_call: TRBD1; j_call: TRBJ1-6; clone_size: .; cdr3_aa: CASSEIWTGDDSPLHF; cdr3_nt: TGTGCCAGCAGTGAAATCTGGACAGGGGATGATTCACCCCTCCACTTT
v_call: TRBV5-1; d_call: .; j_call: TRBJ1-1; clone_size: .; cdr3_aa: CASSLLQGNTEAFF; cdr3_nt: TGCGCCAGCAGCTTACTTCAGGGGAACACTGAAGCTTTCTTT
v_call: TRBV15; d_call: TRBD1; j_call: TRBJ1-1; clone_size: .; cdr3_aa: CATSRATLGQLNTEAFF; cdr3_nt: TGTGCCACCAGCAGAGCCACTCTGGGACAGCTGAACACTGAAGCTTTCTTT
v_call: TRBV29-1; d_call: .; j_call: TRBJ1-2; clone_size: .; cdr3_aa: CSVTKGRPPYGYTF; cdr3_nt: TGCAGCGTGACTAAGGGCCGACCCCCCTATGGCTACACCTTC
v_call: TRBV30; d_call: TRBD1; j_call: TRBJ1-2; clone_size: .; cdr3_aa: CAWTISPGGLYGYTF; cdr3_nt: TGTGCCTGGACAATTAGCCCAGGGGGCCTCTATGGCTACACCTTC
v_call: TRBV29-1; d_call: .; j_call: TRBJ1-1; clone_size: once; cdr3_aa: CSVESPWTSNTEAFF; cdr3_nt: TGCAGCGTTGAATCTCCTTGGACATCGAACACTGAAGCTTTCTTT
v_call: TRBV19; d_call: TRBD2; j_call: TRBJ2-7; clone_size: .; cdr3_aa: CASSPSGGGYEQYF; cdr3_nt: TGTGCCAGTAGTCCGTCGGGAGGGGGCTACGAGCAGTACTTC
v_call: TRBV30; d_call: .; j_call: TRBJ2-3; clone_size: .; cdr3_aa: CAWRQGIEDTQYF; cdr3_nt: TGTGCCTGGAGACAGGGAATTGAGGATACGCAGTATTTT
v_call: TRBV2; d_call: .; j_call: TRBJ2-7; clone_size: .; cdr3_aa: CASRVTGPIGEQYF; cdr3_nt: TGTGCCAGCAGAGTTACAGGGCCGATCGGCGAGCAGTACTTC
v_call: TRBV6-5; d_call: TRBD1; j_call: TRBJ1-6; clone_size: .; cdr3_aa: CASRQGAKSPLHF; cdr3_nt: TGTGCCAGCAGACAGGGGGCCAAATCACCCCTCCACTTT
v_call: TRBV19; d_call: .; j_call: TRBJ2-1; clone_size: many; cdr3_aa: CASRVAVTSYNEQFF; cdr3_nt: TGTGCCAGTAGAGTAGCGGTGACCTCCTACAATGAGCAGTTCTTC
v_call: TRBV19; d_call: TRBD1; j_call: TRBJ1-3; clone_size: .; cdr3_aa: CASTPTTGLNTIYF; cdr3_nt: TGTGCCAGTACCCCCACGACAGGGTTAAACACCATATATTTT
v_call: TRBV11-2; d_call: .; j_call: TRBJ2-7; clone_size: .; cdr3_aa: CASSSVTATYEQYF; cdr3_nt: TGTGCCAGCAGCTCAGTGACTGCCACCTACGAGCAGTACTTC
v_call: TRBV11-2; d_call: .; j_call: TRBJ2-3; clone_size: .; cdr3_aa: CASSLARGATDTQYF; cdr3_nt: TGTGCCAGCAGCTTAGCACGCGGAGCCACAGATACGCAGTATTTT